The entry below describes one TCR beta chain. The data stem from a study of blood T cell repertoires in COVID-19. Looking at the study overall: Samples representing acute and convalescent COVID-19 were sourced from the United States, Italy and Spain. T cells, B-cell-depleted T cells, or PBMCs provided the cDNA or gDNA that served as material.

The germline CDR1 and CDR2 sequences are LNHNV and YYDKDF (reference sequence). V was cut by 0 bases and J by 0 bases, with 15 bases left in between. CDR3 size: 18 residues. Original handling: Counts of nucleated cells, estimated from reference gene primer amplification, were obtained. Measured with immunoSEQ multiplex PCR; TCRdb has only the in-frame clones, and not every one. The DNA was the basis for D and trimming; V, J and clone size are from that table. The data hold about 170,000 clones, with around 85% observed a single time. Sequencing used peripheral blood. V gene TRBV15 combines with J gene TRBJ2-1; D is perhaps TRBD1 (6 bases). This receptor was obtained from a woman of 80 years or more with COVID-19, enrolled during active disease. This chain's CDR3 is CATSRDLGRDISYNEQFF. As DNA, the CDR3 is TGTGCCACCAGCAGAGATCTTGGACGGGACATCTCCTACAATGAGCAGTTCTTC.